This T cell receptor beta chain stems from a study of Ad26.COV2.S vaccination and SARS-CoV-2 variants. Looking at the study overall: Recipients of Ad26.COV2.S got it intramuscularly, once or twice 56 days apart.

The method was immunoSEQ multiplex PCR; TCRdb's version includes in-frame clones alone and lacks a portion of them. The sample has approximately 410,000 clones, 92% seen once. This CDR3 comprises 17 residues. The germline CDR1 and CDR2 sequences are LGHDT and YNNKEL (reference sequence). The ends were cut back, 0 bases at V and 2 bases at J, with 13 bases in the middle. The study, taken as a whole, reports: Non-spike TCR breadth showed similarity between vaccine and placebo recipients.

Specified treatment: 15 to 20 received Ad26.COV2.S at low or high dose, single or two shots; about 5 received placebo; per-sample allocation not given. Sampling occurred on day 63 after the first vaccine or placebo injection. Of note for this clone: The antigen remains undetermined.

The material was peripheral blood, obtained in a trial of Ad26.COV2.S vaccine versus placebo. The rearrangement links TRBV3-1 (or the pseudogene TRBV3-2) to TRBJ1-4; D not certain. The source of this sequence is a person between 18 and 65 years old who received the Ad26.COV2.S COVID-19 vaccine or a placebo. CDR3 sequence reads: CASSQDLMGSTNEKLFF. The CDR3 region has the DNA TGTGCCAGCAGCCAAGATTTGATGGGATCGACTAATGAAAAACTGTTTTTT.